A selection of T cell receptor beta chains follows, all from one sample in a study of blood T cell repertoires in COVID-19. Some clones are missing from TCRdb's copy, which holds only in-frame ones; the method was immunoSEQ multiplex PCR. The sample includes around 75,000 clones, around nine tenths of them seen just once. The sample was peripheral blood. The receptors stem from a man in his sixties with acute or convalescent COVID-19. The CDR3 runs from the conserved cysteine through the conserved F or W. The D gene is left open where the match is weak. Some rows have no size entry. The others give once, few or many, or a class for an expanded clone.

v_gene,d_gene,j_gene,abundance,CDR3nt,CDR3aa
TRBV2,TRBD1,TRBJ2-7,NA,TGTGCCAGCAGTTTGGACAGGGGGCTCGACGAGCAGTACTTC,CASSLDRGLDEQYF
TRBV30,TRBD1,TRBJ2-7,few,TGTGCCTGGGGACAGGGGTACGAGCAGTACTTC,CAWGQGYEQYF
TRBV7-9,NA,TRBJ2-7,once,TGTGCCAGTAGCCGGGACATCAACGAGCAGTACTTC,CASSRDINEQYF
TRBV19,NA,TRBJ2-3,once,TGTGCCAGTAGTACGCCTACTAGCTCCTTCACAGATACGCAGTATTTT,CASSTPTSSFTDTQYF
TRBV7-8,TRBD1,TRBJ2-7,NA,TGTGCCAGCAGCCCTAGGATTGGACAGGGGGCCCCCTACGAGCAGTACTTC,CASSPRIGQGAPYEQYF
TRBV7-3,NA,TRBJ2-2,few,TGTGCCAGCAGCTTGAACCCAGGGGGGACCGGGGAGCTGTTTTTT,CASSLNPGGTGELFF
TRBV7-2,TRBD2,TRBJ2-7,once,TGTGCCAGCAGCTTCGCGGGCAGACTAGCGGGAGGTACGTACGAGCAGTACTTC,CASSFAGRLAGGTYEQYF
TRBV25-1,NA,TRBJ2-7,NA,TGTGCCAGCAGTGAACAGGGTAGCTCCTACGAGCAGTACTTC,CASSEQGSSYEQYF
TRBV24-1,NA,TRBJ1-2,NA,TGTGCCACGAGTGTGGGCCTGGACTATGGCTACACCTTC,CATSVGLDYGYTF
TRBV30,NA,TRBJ1-2,NA,TGTGCCTGGGGAAATTTACCAGGTGGCTACACCTTC,CAWGNLPGGYTF
TRBV5-1,TRBD2,TRBJ2-2,NA,TGCGCCAGCAGCCTTGGGACTAGCGGGAATGTGGGGGAGCTGTTTTTT,CASSLGTSGNVGELFF
TRBV19,TRBD2,TRBJ2-5,NA,TGTGCCAGTAGTATAAGACTAGCGGGGGACTTTCAAGAGACCCAGTACTTC,CASSIRLAGDFQETQYF
TRBV7-7,TRBD1,TRBJ2-5,once,TGTGCCAGCAGCTCCGGACAGGACCCGACCCAGTACTTC,CASSSGQDPTQYF
TRBV2,NA,TRBJ1-5,NA,TGTGCCAGCAGTGGGCCCGACAGCACAAATCAGCCCCAGCATTTT,CASSGPDSTNQPQHF
TRBV5-6,TRBD1,TRBJ1-5,NA,TGTGCCAGCAGCTACCTAGCGACAGGGAATAGCAATCAGCCCCAGCATTTT,CASSYLATGNSNQPQHF
TRBV30,NA,TRBJ2-3,NA,TGTGCCTGGAGCCCAGGTCCCGCGCGCTATTTT,CAWSPGPARYF
TRBV6-5,NA,TRBJ2-7,once,TGTGCCAGCAGTTTAGTCAGGGCCGATTACGAGCAGTACTTC,CASSLVRADYEQYF
TRBV27,TRBD2,TRBJ2-1,NA,TGTGCCAGTAAGGGTCTTGGCGGGGGGCCTTACAATGAGCAGTTCTTC,CASKGLGGGPYNEQFF